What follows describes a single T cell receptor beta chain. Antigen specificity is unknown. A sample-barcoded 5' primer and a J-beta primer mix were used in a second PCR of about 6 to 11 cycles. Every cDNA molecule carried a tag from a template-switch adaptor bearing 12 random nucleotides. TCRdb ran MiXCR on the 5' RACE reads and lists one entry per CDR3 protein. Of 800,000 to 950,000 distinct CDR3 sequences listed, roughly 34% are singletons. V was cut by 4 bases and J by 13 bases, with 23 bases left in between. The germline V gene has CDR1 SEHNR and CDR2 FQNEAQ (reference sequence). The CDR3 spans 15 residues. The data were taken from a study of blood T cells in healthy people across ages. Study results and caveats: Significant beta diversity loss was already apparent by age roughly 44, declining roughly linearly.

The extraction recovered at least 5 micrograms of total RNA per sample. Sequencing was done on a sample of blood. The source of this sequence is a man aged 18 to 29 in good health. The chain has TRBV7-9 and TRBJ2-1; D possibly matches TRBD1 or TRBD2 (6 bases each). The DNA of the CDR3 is TGTGCCAGCAGCTCAAGGGGGACTGGGCAAGAGACCCAGTTCTTC. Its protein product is CASSSRGTGQETQFF. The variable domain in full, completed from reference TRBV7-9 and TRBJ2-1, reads DTGVSQNPRHKITKRGQNVTFRCDPISEHNRLYWYRQTLGQGPEFLTYFQNEAQLEKSRLLSDRFSAERPKGSFSTLEIQRTEQGDSAMYLCASSSRGTGQETQFFGPGTRLTVL.